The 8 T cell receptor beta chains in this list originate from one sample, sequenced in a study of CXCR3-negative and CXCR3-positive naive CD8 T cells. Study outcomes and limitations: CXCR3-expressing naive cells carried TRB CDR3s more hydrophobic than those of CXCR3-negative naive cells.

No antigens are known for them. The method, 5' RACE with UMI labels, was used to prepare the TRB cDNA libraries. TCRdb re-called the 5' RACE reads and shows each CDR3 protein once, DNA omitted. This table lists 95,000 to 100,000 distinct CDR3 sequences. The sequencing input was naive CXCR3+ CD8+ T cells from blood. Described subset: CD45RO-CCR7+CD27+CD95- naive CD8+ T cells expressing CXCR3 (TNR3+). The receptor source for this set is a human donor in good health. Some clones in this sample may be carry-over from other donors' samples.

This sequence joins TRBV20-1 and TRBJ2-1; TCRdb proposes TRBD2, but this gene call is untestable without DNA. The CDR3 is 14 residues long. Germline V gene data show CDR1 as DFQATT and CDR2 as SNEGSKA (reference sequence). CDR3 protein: CSAREIARDNEQFF.

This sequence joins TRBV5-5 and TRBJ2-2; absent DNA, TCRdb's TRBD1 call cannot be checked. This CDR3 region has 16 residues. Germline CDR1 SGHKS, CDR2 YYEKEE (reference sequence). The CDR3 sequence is CASSIPGSPVTGELFF.

The CDR3 here is CASSLGATNTEAFF. This chain links TRBV7-6 with TRBJ1-1; with no DNA, the TCRdb D assignment of TRBD1 cannot be verified. Looked up from germline, CDR1 is SGHVS and CDR2 is FNYEAQ. The CDR3 is 14 residues long.

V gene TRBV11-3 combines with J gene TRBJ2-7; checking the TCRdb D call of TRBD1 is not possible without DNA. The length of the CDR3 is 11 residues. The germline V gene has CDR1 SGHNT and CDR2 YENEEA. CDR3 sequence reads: CASSTQGAQYF.

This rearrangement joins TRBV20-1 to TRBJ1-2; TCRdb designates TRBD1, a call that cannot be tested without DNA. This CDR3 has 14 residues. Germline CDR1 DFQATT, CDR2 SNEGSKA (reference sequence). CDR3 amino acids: CSADDREMRDGYTF.

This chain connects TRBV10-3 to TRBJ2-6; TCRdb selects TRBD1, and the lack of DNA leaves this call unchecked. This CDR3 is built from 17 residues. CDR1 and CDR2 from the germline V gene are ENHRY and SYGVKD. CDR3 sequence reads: CAISAREGVSGANVLTF.

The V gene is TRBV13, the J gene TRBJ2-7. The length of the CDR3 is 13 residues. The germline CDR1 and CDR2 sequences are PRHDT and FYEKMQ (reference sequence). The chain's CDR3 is CASSFDPTYEQYF.

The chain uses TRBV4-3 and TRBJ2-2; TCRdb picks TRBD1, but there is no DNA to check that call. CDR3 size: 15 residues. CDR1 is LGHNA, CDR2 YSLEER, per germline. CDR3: CASSQGTGVSGELFF.